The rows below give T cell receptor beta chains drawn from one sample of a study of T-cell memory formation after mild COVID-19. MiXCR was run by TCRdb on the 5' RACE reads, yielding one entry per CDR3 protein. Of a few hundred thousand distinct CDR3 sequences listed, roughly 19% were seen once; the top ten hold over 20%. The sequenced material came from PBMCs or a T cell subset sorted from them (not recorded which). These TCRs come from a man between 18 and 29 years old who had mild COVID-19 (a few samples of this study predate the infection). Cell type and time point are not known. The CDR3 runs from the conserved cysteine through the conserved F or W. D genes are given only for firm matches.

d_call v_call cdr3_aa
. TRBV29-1 CSVEDQARGYTF
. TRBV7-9 CASSLGAYQETQYF
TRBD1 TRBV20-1 CSAPDRNSTNYGYTF
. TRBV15 CATSRDRDPGRSPLHF
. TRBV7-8 CASSSSGPNTGELFF
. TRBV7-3 CASSPDRGNTIYF
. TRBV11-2 CASSLASVAQPQHF
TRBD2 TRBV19 CASSNPPLAGSNLAKNIQYF
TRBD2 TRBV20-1 CSARDASGEGDTQYF
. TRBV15 CATSSRGSLGYTF
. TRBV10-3 CAISESGPLVETQYF
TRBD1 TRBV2 CASSRGRKQPQHF
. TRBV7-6 CASSPDGRKNGYTF
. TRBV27 CASSLTTGGANVLTF
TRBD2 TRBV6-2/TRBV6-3 CASSYSAGGVYNEQFF
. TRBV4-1 CASSQDLEGIAFF
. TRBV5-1 CASSFVENNEQFF
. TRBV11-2 CASSLDPQVYNEQFF
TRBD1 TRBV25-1 CASSVTGRDMNEKLFF
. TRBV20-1 CSADHPGEPQHF
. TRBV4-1 CASSQPGSNQPQHF
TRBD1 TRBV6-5 CASSFTGVSGNTIYF
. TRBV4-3 CASSQEPTGTGYTF
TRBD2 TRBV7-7 CASSLDSGGWQETQYF
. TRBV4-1 CASSHRTGNYGYTF
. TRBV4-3 CASSQPESSYNEQFF
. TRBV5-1 CASSLFDLGNTEAFF
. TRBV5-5 CASSDNYNSPLHF
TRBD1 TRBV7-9 CASSYYRGSTEAFF
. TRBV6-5 CASSYSTVTDTQYF
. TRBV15 CATSRDQGLRDGYTF
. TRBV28 CATNIGNYGYTF
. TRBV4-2 CASSQGIRSGNTIYF
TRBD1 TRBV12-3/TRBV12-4 CASSSPEGALYGYTF
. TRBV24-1 CATSVDGTGELFF
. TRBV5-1 CASSIISGTGGYGYTF
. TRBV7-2 CASSWTLTNTGELFF
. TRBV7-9 CASSGPEAFF
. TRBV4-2 CASSQGDVDIQYF
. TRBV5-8 CASSTGGSGSGAHNEQYF
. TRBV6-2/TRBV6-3 CASSYSADPYGYTF
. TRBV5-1 CASSLEAGNTGELFF
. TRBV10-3 CAIASLGGETQYF
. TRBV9 CASSRQGSPYNEQFF
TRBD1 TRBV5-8 CASSSGGGDTEAFF
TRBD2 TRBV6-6 CASSYPAGGPTGANVLTF
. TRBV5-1 CASKLGGTQGDTQYF